These 23 T cell receptor beta chains were sequenced from one sample in a study of blood T cell repertoires in COVID-19. Repertoires were generated with immunoSEQ multiplex PCR, while TCRdb's copy carries only in-frame clones and drops some. The data hold roughly 180,000 clones, with around 74% observed a single time. Sequenced input: peripheral blood. These receptor sequences come from a woman aged 55-75 years with COVID-19, enrolled during active disease.

J is TRBJ2-7 and V is TRBV28; a possible D gene is TRBD2 (6 bases). Germline CDR1 and CDR2: MDHEN and SYDVKM. The CDR3 contains 13 residues. V lost 10 bases, J lost 3 bases, and 16 bases lay in between. CDR3 amino acids: CAILAPDSYEQYF. The CDR3 bases are TGTGCCATACTAGCCCCAGACAGCTACGAGCAGTACTTC. The full variable domain, completed using reference TRBV28 and TRBJ2-7, is DVKVTQSSRYLVKRTGEKVFLECVQDMDHENMFWYRQDPGLGLRLIYFSYDVKMKEKGDIPEGYSVSREKKERFSLILESASTNQTSMYLCAILAPDSYEQYFGPGTRLTVT.

The V call is TRBV30, the J call TRBJ1-2, with unresolved D. This CDR3 has 10 amino acids. Trimming took off 2 bases at V and 7 bases at J, with 5 bases between the two ends. Germline V gene lookup returns CDR1 GTSNPN and CDR2 SVGIG (reference sequence). The CDR3 spells CAWSTRGYTF. CDR3 sequence (DNA): TGTGCCTGGAGTACACGTGGCTACACCTTC.

J is TRBJ2-7 and V is TRBV29-1; D is perhaps TRBD1 (5 bases). The CDR3 sequence is 14 residues long. V lost 7 bases and J lost 3, with 19 bases in between. In germline, CDR1 is SQVTM, CDR2 ANQGSEA. The chain's CDR3 is CSAVQGSAGYEQYF. CDR3 nucleotide sequence: TGCAGCGCCGTCCAGGGATCGGCCGGCTACGAGCAGTACTTC.

V usage is TRBV2 and J usage is TRBJ1-5, with 7 positions matching TRBD1. J gave up 5 bases and V 5 bases, and 6 bases lay outside the gene matches. Germline-derived CDR1 and CDR2 are SNHLY and FYNNEI. This CDR3 comprises 14 residues. The DNA of the CDR3 is TGTGCCAGCAGTCGGGCAGGGGGTTATCAGCCCCAGCATTTT. Translating it yields CASSRAGGYQPQHF.

The chain recombines TRBV27 with TRBJ2-3; 9 bases map to TRBD1. CDR1 MNHEY and CDR2 SMNVEV come from the germline V gene (reference sequence). The V segment lost 4 bases and the J segment 5 bases; nucleotides outside the gene matches: 7. The CDR3 is 15 amino acids. The CDR3 loop is CASSSWDRVRDTQYF. The CDR3 coding sequence is TGTGCCAGCAGTTCTTGGGACAGGGTACGAGATACGCAGTATTTT.

CDR3 sequence: CATSDFGSTQYF. The CDR3 coding sequence is TGTGCCACCAGTGATTTCGGGTCTACGCAGTATTTT. The genes are TRBV24-1 and TRBJ2-3; D not certain. Germline lookup yields CDR1 KGHDR and CDR2 SFDVKD. V lost 1 base and J 8 bases, leaving 6 bases between the germline ends. The CDR3 runs to 12 residues.

This sequence joins TRBV5-1 and TRBJ2-5; 9 bases map to TRBD1. The CDR3 runs 16 residues. Germline V gene sequence: CDR1 SGHRS, CDR2 YFSETQ. The V and J ends lost 0 bases and 4 bases, in that order; junction bases with no gene match: 7. The CDR3 loop is CASSLALGQGGETQYF. CDR3 in DNA: TGCGCCAGCAGCTTGGCTCTGGGACAGGGAGGAGAGACCCAGTACTTC.

In its sample, this clone was seen a few times. V usage is TRBV5-1 and J usage is TRBJ1-4; no firm D call. CDR3 length: 15 residues. Germline values: CDR1 SGHRS, CDR2 YFSETQ. V was pared by 4 bases and J by 7 bases, with 17 bases between. The CDR3 coding sequence is TGCGCCAGCAGCCCGGTCGGGAAGGAGAGTGAAAAACTGTTTTTT. It is translated as CASSPVGKESEKLFF.

The CDR3 DNA is TGTGCCAGCAGTTGGACAGGATCAACTAATGAAAAACTGTTTTTT. This gives the protein CASSWTGSTNEKLFF. The gene calls are TRBV2 and TRBJ1-4; 7 bases line up with TRBD1. The CDR3 is 15 amino acids. Germline V gives CDR1 SNHLY, CDR2 FYNNEI. V shed 5 bases, J shed 0 bases, and the junction held 3 bases outside the gene matches.

J is TRBJ2-3 and V is TRBV7-8; D possibly corresponds to TRBD2 (6 bases). This CDR3 has 16 residues. Germline V gives CDR1 SGHVS, CDR2 FQNEAQ. Trimming pared 2 bases from V and 2 bases from J, leaving 14 bases between. The CDR3 region has the DNA TGTGCCAGCAGCTTACTTGGCGGGACCCCCACAGATACGCAGTATTTT. It translates to CASSLLGGTPTDTQYF.

The rearrangement links TRBV7-2 to TRBJ2-7; TRBD1 is a possible D gene (6 bases). The CDR3 spans 12 residues. With 5 bases removed from V and 6 bases from J, the gap between germline ends came to 11 bases. The V gene's germline CDR1 is SGHTA and CDR2 FQGNSA. The CDR3 protein is CASSAAGVEQYF. Written as DNA, the CDR3 is TGTGCCAGCAGCGCAGCAGGGGTCGAGCAGTACTTC. Supplemented by reference TRBV7-2 and TRBJ2-7, the full variable domain reads GAGVSQSPSNKVTEKGKDVELRCDPISGHTALYWYRQSLGQGLEFLIYFQGNSAPDKSGLPSDRFSAERTGGSVSTLTIQRTQQEDSAVYLCASSAAGVEQYFGPGTRLTVT.

The chain couples TRBV14 to TRBJ2-5; 7 positions match TRBD2. The CDR3 sequence is 16 residues long. Germline lookup yields CDR1 SGHDN and CDR2 FVKESK. Losses at the gene ends were 2 bases for V and 2 bases for J; bases not matched to a gene: 8. CDR3 nucleotides: TGTGCCAGCAGCCAATGGGGGGGAAGAAGTCAAGAGACCCAGTACTTC. This translates into CASSQWGGRSQETQYF. Full variable domain (missing parts from reference TRBV14 and TRBJ2-5): EAGVTQFPSHSVIEKGQTVTLRCDPISGHDNLYWYRRVMGKEIKFLLHFVKESKQDESGMPNNRFLAERTGGTYSTLKVQPAELEDSGVYFCASSQWGGRSQETQYFGPGTRLLVL.

V and J are TRBV11-2 and TRBJ2-7; D is possibly TRBD1 (5 bases). The germline V and J ends were trimmed by 5 bases and 2 bases, with 10 bases remaining between them. The CDR3 sequence is 13 residues long. Germline-derived CDR1 and CDR2 are SGHAT and FQNNGV. CDR3 amino acids: CASSNGATYEQYF. DNA for the CDR3: TGTGCCAGCAGCAATGGGGCTACCTACGAGCAGTACTTC. The variable domain in full, completed from reference TRBV11-2 and TRBJ2-7, reads EAGVAQSPRYKIIEKRQSVAFWCNPISGHATLYWYQQILGQGPKLLIQFQNNGVVDDSQLPKDRFSAERLKGVDSTLKIQPAKLEDSAVYLCASSNGATYEQYFGPGTRLTVT.

J is TRBJ1-1 and V is TRBV7-6, with D perhaps matching TRBD1 (5 bases). With 4 bases removed from V and 1 base from J, the gap between germline ends came to 7 bases. Per germline, CDR1 SGHVS and CDR2 FNYEAQ. There are 13 residues in the CDR3. The CDR3 coding sequence is TGTGCCAGCAGCTCGACAGAGAACACTGAAGCTTTCTTT. It is translated as CASSSTENTEAFF.

The rearrangement links TRBV19 to TRBJ2-1, with 13 bases aligning to TRBD2. The CDR3 is 15 amino acids. Trimming removed 7 bases from V and 8 bases from J; junction bases left unmatched: 8. CDR1 is LNHDA, CDR2 SQIVND, per germline (reference sequence). CDR3 bases: TGTGCCAGTACTGCCGGGACTAGCGGGATCGATGAGCAGTTCTTC. Its translation is CASTAGTSGIDEQFF. The full variable domain, rest sourced from reference TRBV19 and TRBJ2-1, is DGGITQSPKYLFRKEGQNVTLSCEQNLNHDAMYWYRQDPGQGLRLIYYSQIVNDFQKGDIAEGYSVSREKKESFPLTVTSAQKNPTAFYLCASTAGTSGIDEQFFGPGTRLTVL.

This clone has more than one count but fewer than ten. One end of the junction is discordant with germline, which a read error may explain. The chain is built from TRBV7-3 and TRBJ1-2, with D possibly TRBD1 on 5 matching bases. The germline V gene has CDR1 SGHTA and CDR2 FQGTGA. The CDR3 has 9 amino acids. The CDR3 coding sequence is TGTGCCAGCAGCTTGCCGGGGGACTTC. This codes for CASSLPGDF.

The J gene is TRBJ2-1, the V gene TRBV6-2 or TRBV6-3; TRBD2 matches at 12 bases. CDR1 MNHEY and CDR2 SVGEGT come from the germline V gene. V shed 4 bases, J shed 8 bases, and the junction held 3 bases outside the gene matches. CDR3 size: 14 residues. CDR3 region: CASSLGLAGHEQFF. CDR3 DNA sequence: TGTGCCAGCAGTTTGGGACTAGCGGGCCATGAGCAGTTCTTC.

V is TRBV7-2 and J is TRBJ2-2; 9 bases line up with TRBD2. The CDR3 runs to 16 residues. With V trimmed by 4 bases and J by 1 base, 4 bases remained unmatched. The germline CDR1 and CDR2 sequences are SGHTA and FQGNSA. The CDR3 sequence: CASSYDSGGNTGELFF. The CDR3 DNA is TGTGCCAGCAGCTACGATAGCGGGGGGAACACCGGGGAGCTGTTTTTT.

The chain employs TRBV28 and TRBJ2-5; TRBD1 aligns across 7 bases. The CDR3 covers 14 residues. V was pared by 6 bases and J by 8 bases, with 12 bases of the junction left unmatched. The germline V gene encodes CDR1 MDHEN and CDR2 SYDVKM. Here the CDR3 DNA reads TGTGCCAGCAGATCCGGGACAGCTTCCGAAACCCAGTACTTC. This sequence encodes CASRSGTASETQYF. Full variable domain (missing parts from reference TRBV28 and TRBJ2-5): DVKVTQSSRYLVKRTGEKVFLECVQDMDHENMFWYRQDPGLGLRLIYFSYDVKMKEKGDIPEGYSVSREKKERFSLILESASTNQTSMYLCASRSGTASETQYFGPGTRLLVL.

V is TRBV13 and J is TRBJ1-5; D perhaps matches TRBD1 (6 bases). Trimming took off 3 bases at V and 1 base at J, with 13 bases between the two ends. The CDR3 consists of 16 residues. Looked up from germline, CDR1 is PRHDT and CDR2 is FYEKMQ (reference sequence). DNA of the CDR3: TGTGCCAGCAGCTTTTCACAGGGTTTGAGCAATCAGCCCCAGCATTTT. Protein: CASSFSQGLSNQPQHF.

The CDR3 sequence is CASNIQGGGTIYF. CDR3 DNA sequence: TGTGCCAGCAATATACAGGGGGGTGGCACCATATATTTT. V and J are TRBV28 and TRBJ1-3; 8 positions match TRBD1. Germline CDR1 and CDR2: MDHEN and SYDVKM. The CDR3 contains 13 residues. After removal of 7 bases from V and 9 bases from J, the junction contained 8 bases not matched to a gene.

This chain uses TRBV9 with TRBJ2-2; a possible D gene is TRBD1 (6 bases). Trimming cost V 3 bases and J 0 bases, with 18 bases left between them. This CDR3 comprises 18 residues. CDR1 is SGDLS and CDR2 is YYNGEE in the germline V gene. The CDR3 protein is CASSARDTRASNTGELFF. The DNA of the CDR3 is TGTGCCAGCAGCGCACGGGACACCAGAGCCTCGAACACCGGGGAGCTGTTTTTT.

This clone was seen a handful of times. V and J are TRBV10-3 and TRBJ1-2; no clear D. The V end was cut by 0 bases, the J end by 1 base, with 6 bases between. Per the germline V gene, CDR1 is ENHRY and CDR2 is SYGVKD. This CDR3 is built from 14 residues. This CDR3 is CAISESSSNYGYTF. In DNA form, the CDR3 reads TGTGCCATCAGTGAGTCGTCCAGTAACTATGGCTACACCTTC.